The rows below give T cell receptor beta chains drawn from one sample of a study of T cell responses to AZD1222 COVID-19 vaccine. TCRdb keeps only in-frame clones here, not all; method: immunoSEQ multiplex PCR. Here the sample spans roughly 92,000 clones, 85% to 90% being singletons. Material: peripheral blood, obtained on day 0 of AZD1222 vaccination. These receptors were collected from an adult in good health. CDR3s include the opening cysteine and the closing phenylalanine or tryptophan. Fields, in order: D gene, CDR3 length, V gene, clone size, J gene, CDR3 DNA, CDR3 protein. D genes are given only for firm matches. Clone size appears in some rows only: once, few, many, or a class for an expanded clone.

D gene: .
CDR3 length: 16
V gene: TRBV9
clone size: .
J gene: TRBJ1-3
CDR3 DNA: TGTGCCAGCAGCGCCCACGACGGGTTCTCTGGAAACACCATATATTTT
CDR3 protein: CASSAHDGFSGNTIYF

D gene: .
CDR3 length: 15
V gene: TRBV21-1
clone size: few
J gene: TRBJ2-1
CDR3 DNA: TGTGCCAGCCTCAGGGCAACCGGAGACTACAATGAGCAGTTCTTC
CDR3 protein: CASLRATGDYNEQFF

D gene: TRBD1
CDR3 length: 14
V gene: TRBV3-1/TRBV3-2
clone size: .
J gene: TRBJ2-7
CDR3 DNA: TGTGCCAGCAGCCAACGGACAGGGGAGGGCGAGCAGTACTTC
CDR3 protein: CASSQRTGEGEQYF

D gene: .
CDR3 length: 14
V gene: TRBV3-1/TRBV3-2
clone size: .
J gene: TRBJ2-1
CDR3 DNA: TGTGCCAGCAGCCATGCTAGAGCAAGCAATGAGCAGTTCTTC
CDR3 protein: CASSHARASNEQFF

D gene: .
CDR3 length: 14
V gene: TRBV7-8
clone size: .
J gene: TRBJ1-3
CDR3 DNA: TGTGCCAGCAGCCCCGGCAGAGAGAGAAACACCATATATTTT
CDR3 protein: CASSPGRERNTIYF

D gene: TRBD1
CDR3 length: 16
V gene: TRBV4-3
clone size: .
J gene: TRBJ1-3
CDR3 DNA: TGCGCCAGCAGCCAAGATCCACAGGGGGCAAGAAACACCATATATTTT
CDR3 protein: CASSQDPQGARNTIYF

D gene: .
CDR3 length: 15
V gene: TRBV7-8
clone size: .
J gene: TRBJ1-1
CDR3 DNA: TGTGCCAGCAGCTTAGTGGTAGTAAAGAACACTGAAGCTTTCTTT
CDR3 protein: CASSLVVVKNTEAFF

D gene: .
CDR3 length: 13
V gene: TRBV15
clone size: .
J gene: TRBJ2-7
CDR3 DNA: TGTGCCACCAGCAGAGTACAGGGTAGGGAGCAGTACTTC
CDR3 protein: CATSRVQGREQYF

D gene: .
CDR3 length: 13
V gene: TRBV19
clone size: .
J gene: TRBJ1-5
CDR3 DNA: TGTGCCAGTAGGGAGAGGGGGAATCAGCCCCAGCATTTT
CDR3 protein: CASRERGNQPQHF

D gene: .
CDR3 length: 13
V gene: TRBV6-2/TRBV6-3
clone size: .
J gene: TRBJ1-2
CDR3 DNA: TGTGCCAGCAGTTACCCGACGGAATATGGCTACACCTTC
CDR3 protein: CASSYPTEYGYTF

D gene: .
CDR3 length: 14
V gene: TRBV7-2
clone size: .
J gene: TRBJ1-3
CDR3 DNA: TGTGCCAGCAACAATCACACGGTAGTAAACACCATATATTTT
CDR3 protein: CASNNHTVVNTIYF

D gene: TRBD1
CDR3 length: 14
V gene: TRBV11-3
clone size: .
J gene: TRBJ1-1
CDR3 DNA: TGTGCCAGCAGCTTAGGGACAGGACCCCACGAAGCTTTCTTT
CDR3 protein: CASSLGTGPHEAFF

D gene: .
CDR3 length: 14
V gene: TRBV3-1/TRBV3-2
clone size: .
J gene: TRBJ1-1
CDR3 DNA: TGTGCCAGCAGCCGGGGCCTGGGGAACACTGAAGCTTTCTTT
CDR3 protein: CASSRGLGNTEAFF

D gene: .
CDR3 length: 16
V gene: TRBV15
clone size: .
J gene: TRBJ1-2
CDR3 DNA: TGTGCCACCAGCAGAGATGGGGGGGGCAGGCGCTATGGCTACACCTTC
CDR3 protein: CATSRDGGGRRYGYTF